What follows describes a single T cell receptor (beta chain). What it binds is not known. Treatment meaning: approximately nine-day PBMC culture with coronavirus spike peptide pools or control peptides (ViraFEST assay). This sample is drawn from a study of vaccination and CD4 T cells after COVID-19. The CDR3 has 11 amino acids. V was trimmed by 4 bases and J by 4 bases, leaving 2 bases between them. The germline gives CDR1 SNHLY, CDR2 FYNNEI. The study sequenced cultured CD4+ T cell DNA using the Oncomine TCR Beta short-read assay. Someone extracted genomic DNA from cultured CD4+ T cells. In TCRdb, the PCR reads were re-called with MiXCR into one record per CDR3 protein. The data hold approximately 10,000 distinct CDR3 sequences, with about 55% observed a single time.

The sequencing sample was made of CD4+ T cells from blood, cultured in vitro. The TCR originated in a human donor who had recovered from COVID-19. The chain carries TRBV2 and TRBJ2-1; D is uncertain. The CDR3 sequence is CASSGYNEQFF. The CDR3 DNA follows: TGTGCCAGCAGTGGATACAATGAGCAGTTCTTC.